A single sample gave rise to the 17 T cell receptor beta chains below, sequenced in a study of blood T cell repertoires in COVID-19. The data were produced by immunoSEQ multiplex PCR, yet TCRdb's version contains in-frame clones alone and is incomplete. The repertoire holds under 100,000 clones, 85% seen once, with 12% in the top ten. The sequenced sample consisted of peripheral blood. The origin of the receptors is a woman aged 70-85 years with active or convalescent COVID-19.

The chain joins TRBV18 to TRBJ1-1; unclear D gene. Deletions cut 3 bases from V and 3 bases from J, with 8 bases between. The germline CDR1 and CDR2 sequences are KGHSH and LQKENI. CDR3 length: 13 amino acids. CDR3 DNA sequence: TGTGCCAGCTCACCTAATTCCGACACTGAAGCTTTCTTT. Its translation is CASSPNSDTEAFF.

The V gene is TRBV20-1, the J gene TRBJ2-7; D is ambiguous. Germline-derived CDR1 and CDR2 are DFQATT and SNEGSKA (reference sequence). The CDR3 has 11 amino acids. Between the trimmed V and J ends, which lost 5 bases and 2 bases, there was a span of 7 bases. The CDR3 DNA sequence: TGCAGTGCTGTGGCAACCTACGAGCAGTACTTC. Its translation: CSAVATYEQYF.

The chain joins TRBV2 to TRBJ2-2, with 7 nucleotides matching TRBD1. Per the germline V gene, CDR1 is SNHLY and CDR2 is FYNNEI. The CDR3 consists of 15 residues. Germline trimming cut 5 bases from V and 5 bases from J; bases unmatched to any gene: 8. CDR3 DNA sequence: TGTGCCAGCAGTTTAGGGGGCGCTTTGACCGGGGAGCTGTTTTTT. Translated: CASSLGGALTGELFF.

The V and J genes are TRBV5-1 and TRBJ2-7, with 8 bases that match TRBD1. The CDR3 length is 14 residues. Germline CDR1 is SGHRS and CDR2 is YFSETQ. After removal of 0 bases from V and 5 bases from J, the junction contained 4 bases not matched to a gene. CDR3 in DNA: TGCGCCAGCAGCTTGGCCAGGGGGCAGGACGAGCAGTACTTC. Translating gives CASSLARGQDEQYF.

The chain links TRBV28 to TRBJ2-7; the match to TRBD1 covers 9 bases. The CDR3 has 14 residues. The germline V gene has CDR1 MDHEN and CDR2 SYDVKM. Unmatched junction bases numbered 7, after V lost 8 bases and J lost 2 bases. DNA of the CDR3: TGTGCCAGCGCGGGGACAGGGATAACCTACGAGCAGTACTTC. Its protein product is CASAGTGITYEQYF.

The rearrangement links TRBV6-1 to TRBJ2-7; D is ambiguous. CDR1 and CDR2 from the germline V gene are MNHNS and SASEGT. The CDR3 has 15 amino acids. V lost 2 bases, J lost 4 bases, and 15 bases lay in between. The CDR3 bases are TGTGCCAGCAGTGAATCGGTATCCCTCCTATACGAGCAGTACTTC. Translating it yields CASSESVSLLYEQYF.

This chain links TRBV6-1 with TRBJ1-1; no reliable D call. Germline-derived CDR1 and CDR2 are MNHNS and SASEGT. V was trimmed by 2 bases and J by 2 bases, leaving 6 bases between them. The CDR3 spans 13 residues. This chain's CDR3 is CASSERENTEAFF. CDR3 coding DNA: TGTGCCAGCAGTGAACGAGAAAACACTGAAGCTTTCTTT.

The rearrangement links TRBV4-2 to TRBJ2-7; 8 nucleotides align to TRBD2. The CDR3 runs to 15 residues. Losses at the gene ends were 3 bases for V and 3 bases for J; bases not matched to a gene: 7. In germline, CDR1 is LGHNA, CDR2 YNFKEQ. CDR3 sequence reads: CASSHGRGADYEQYF. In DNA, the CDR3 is TGTGCCAGCAGCCACGGGAGGGGGGCAGACTACGAGCAGTACTTC.

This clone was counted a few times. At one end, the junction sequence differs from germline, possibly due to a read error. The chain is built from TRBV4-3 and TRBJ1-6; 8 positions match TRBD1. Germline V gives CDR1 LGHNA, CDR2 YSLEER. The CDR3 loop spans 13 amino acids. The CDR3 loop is CASSHDRGSDKIF. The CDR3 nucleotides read TGCGCCAGCAGCCATGACAGGGGTTCAGACAAAATATTT.

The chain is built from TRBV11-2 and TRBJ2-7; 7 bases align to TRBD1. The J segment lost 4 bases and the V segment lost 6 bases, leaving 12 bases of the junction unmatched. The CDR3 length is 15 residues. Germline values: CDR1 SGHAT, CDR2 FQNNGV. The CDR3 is CASRPQGWTGYEQYF. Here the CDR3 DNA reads TGTGCCAGCAGACCTCAAGGGTGGACAGGTTACGAGCAGTACTTC.

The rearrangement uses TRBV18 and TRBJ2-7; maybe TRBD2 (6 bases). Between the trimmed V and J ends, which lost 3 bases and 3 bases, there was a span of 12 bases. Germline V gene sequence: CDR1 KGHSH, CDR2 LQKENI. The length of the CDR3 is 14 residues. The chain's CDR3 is CASSPNPGDYEQYF. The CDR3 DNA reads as TGTGCCAGCTCACCCAACCCGGGAGACTACGAGCAGTACTTC.

CDR3 sequence: CASSSPQAGGYNEQFF. In nucleotides, the CDR3 is TGTGCCAGCAGTTCTCCACAGGCAGGGGGCTACAATGAGCAGTTCTTC. The chain couples TRBV6-5 to TRBJ2-1; the match to TRBD1 covers 7 bases. Losses at the gene ends were 4 bases for V and 3 bases for J; bases not matched to a gene: 9. Germline CDR1 MNHEY, CDR2 SVGAGI. The CDR3 runs to 16 residues.

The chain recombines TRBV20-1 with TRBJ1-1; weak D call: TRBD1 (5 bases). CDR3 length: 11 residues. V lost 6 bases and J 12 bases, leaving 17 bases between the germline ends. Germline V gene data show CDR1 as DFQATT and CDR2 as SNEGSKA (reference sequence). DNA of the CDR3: TGCAGTGCGCTTATGGCAGGGTACTCTTTCTTT. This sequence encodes CSALMAGYSFF.

The CDR3 is CASSYTRQGGGYGYTF. CDR3 nucleotides: TGTGCCAGCAGTTACACACGACAGGGTGGGGGGTATGGCTACACCTTC. The chain uses TRBV6-5 and TRBJ1-2, with 7 nucleotides matching TRBD1. This CDR3 has 16 amino acids. The V gene's germline CDR1 is MNHEY and CDR2 SVGAGI. V was clipped by 2 bases and J by 5 bases; unmatched bases: 11.

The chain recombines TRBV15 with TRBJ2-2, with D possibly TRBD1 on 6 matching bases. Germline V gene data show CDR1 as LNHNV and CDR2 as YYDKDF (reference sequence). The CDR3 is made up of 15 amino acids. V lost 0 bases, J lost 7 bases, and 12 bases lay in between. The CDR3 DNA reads TGTGCCACCAGCAGAGAACAGGGAAATGGCGGGGAGCTGTTTTTT. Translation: CATSREQGNGGELFF.

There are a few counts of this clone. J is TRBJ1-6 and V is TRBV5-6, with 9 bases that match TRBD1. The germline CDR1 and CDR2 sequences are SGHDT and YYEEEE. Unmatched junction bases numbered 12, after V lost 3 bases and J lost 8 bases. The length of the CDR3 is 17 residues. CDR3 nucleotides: TGTGCCAGCAGCTCGGCAGTACGGGACAGGGCTGATTCACCCCTCCACTTT. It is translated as CASSSAVRDRADSPLHF.

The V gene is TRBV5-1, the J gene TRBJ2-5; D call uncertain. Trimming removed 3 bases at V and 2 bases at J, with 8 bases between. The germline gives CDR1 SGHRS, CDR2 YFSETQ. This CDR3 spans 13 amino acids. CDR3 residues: CASSSDGQETQYF. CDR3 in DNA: TGCGCCAGCAGCTCCGACGGGCAAGAGACCCAGTACTTC.